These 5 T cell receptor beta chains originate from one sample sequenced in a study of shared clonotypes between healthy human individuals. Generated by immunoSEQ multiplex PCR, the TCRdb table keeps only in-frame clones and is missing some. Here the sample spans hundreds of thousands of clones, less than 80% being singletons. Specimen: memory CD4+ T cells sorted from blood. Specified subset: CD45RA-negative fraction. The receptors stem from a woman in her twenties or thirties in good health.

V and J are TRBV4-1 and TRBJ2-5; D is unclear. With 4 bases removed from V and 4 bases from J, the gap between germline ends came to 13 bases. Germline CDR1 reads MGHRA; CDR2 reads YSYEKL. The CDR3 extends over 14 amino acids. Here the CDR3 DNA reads TGCGCCAGCAGCCTTCGGCGAATGGGAGAGACCCAGTACTTC. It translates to CASSLRRMGETQYF.

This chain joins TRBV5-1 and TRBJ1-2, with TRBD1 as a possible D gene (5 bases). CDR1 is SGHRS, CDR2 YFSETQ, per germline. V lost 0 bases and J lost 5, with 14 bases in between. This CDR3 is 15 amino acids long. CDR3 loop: CASSLGRGVGYGYTF. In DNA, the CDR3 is TGCGCCAGCAGCTTGGGTCGAGGGGTTGGGTATGGCTACACCTTC.

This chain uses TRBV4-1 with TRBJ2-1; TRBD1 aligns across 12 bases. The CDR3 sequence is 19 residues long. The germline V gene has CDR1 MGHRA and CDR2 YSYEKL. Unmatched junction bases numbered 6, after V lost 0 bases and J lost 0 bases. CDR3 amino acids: CASSQEGQGALSSYNEQFF. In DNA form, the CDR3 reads TGCGCCAGCAGCCAAGAGGGACAGGGGGCGTTAAGCTCCTACAATGAGCAGTTCTTC.

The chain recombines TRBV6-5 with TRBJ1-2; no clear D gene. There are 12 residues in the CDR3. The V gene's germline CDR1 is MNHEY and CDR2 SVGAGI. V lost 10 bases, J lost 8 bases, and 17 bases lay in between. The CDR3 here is CATTTQESGYTF. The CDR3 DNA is TGTGCCACTACTACCCAGGAGTCAGGCTACACCTTC.

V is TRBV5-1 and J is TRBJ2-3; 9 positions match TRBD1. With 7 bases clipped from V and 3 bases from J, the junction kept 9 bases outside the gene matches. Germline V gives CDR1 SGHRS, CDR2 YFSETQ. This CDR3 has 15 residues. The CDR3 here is CASATTGGRTDTQYF. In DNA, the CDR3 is TGCGCCAGCGCCACCACAGGGGGCAGAACAGATACGCAGTATTTT.